These 2 T cell receptor beta chains were all obtained from the same sample, sequenced in a study of OX40 agonist ivuxolimab in advanced cancers. Generated by immunoSEQ multiplex PCR, the TCRdb table keeps only in-frame clones and is missing some. The sample carries about 83,000 clones, roughly nine tenths recorded once. The sequencing here drew on CD4+ or CD8+ T cells sorted from blood, taken in a trial of the OX40 agonist ivuxolimab. The receptors come from an adult with an advanced solid tumor such as melanoma, head and neck, liver or kidney cancer.

The gene calls are TRBV6-6 and TRBJ1-1, with D unclear. This CDR3 comprises 12 residues. Trimming pared 4 bases from V and 2 bases from J, leaving 5 bases between. Per germline, CDR1 MNHNY and CDR2 SVGAGI (reference sequence). Here the CDR3 reads CASSFENTEAFF. The CDR3 DNA sequence: TGTGCCAGCAGTTTTGAAAACACTGAAGCTTTCTTT.

The chain joins TRBV11-1 to TRBJ2-7, with a weak D call TRBD1 (5 bases). V dropped 2 bases and J dropped 7 bases, with 12 bases sitting between them. The CDR3 is made up of 13 amino acids. CDR1 and CDR2 (germline): SGHAT, FQDESV (reference sequence). The CDR3 DNA reads as TGTGCCAGCAGCTTATTTCAGGGTCTGGAGCAGTACGTC. Translating gives CASSLFQGLEQYV.